The next 20 T cell receptor beta chains were all read from a single sample in a study of T-cell memory formation after mild COVID-19. TCRdb independently ran MiXCR on the 5' RACE reads; one entry per CDR3 protein. The sample has roughly 310,000 distinct CDR3 sequences, approximately 15% seen once. The sample comprised PBMCs or a T cell subset sorted from them (not recorded which). The receptors stem from a man between 18 and 29 years old who had mild COVID-19 (a few samples of this study predate the infection). Cell type and time point are not known.

This sequence joins TRBV21-1 and TRBJ2-2; TRBD1 is the table's D call, not checked against the DNA. TRBV21-1 is flagged as a pseudogene. The CDR3 extends over 17 amino acids. The CDR3 loop is CASSKGKEAADTGELFF. Written as DNA, the CDR3 is TGTGCCAGCAGCAAAGGAAAGGAGGCCGCCGACACCGGGGAGCTGTTTTTT.

This clonotype was observed a handful of times. The V and J genes are TRBV10-3 and TRBJ2-5; maybe TRBD1 (5 bases). This CDR3 contains 13 residues. Trimming removed 6 bases at V and 2 bases at J, with 10 bases between. Germline lookup yields CDR1 ENHRY and CDR2 SYGVKD. CDR3 nucleotides: TGTGCCATCAGGTCGACAGAGCAAGAGACCCAGTACTTC. Its translation is CAIRSTEQETQYF.

The rearrangement joins TRBV5-1 to TRBJ2-1, with D tentatively TRBD2 (5 bases). CDR1 and CDR2 (germline): SGHRS, YFSETQ. Trimming cost V 3 bases and J 10 bases, with 14 bases left between them. The CDR3 sequence is 13 residues long. CDR3 in amino acids: CASSSGPSGEQFF. The CDR3 DNA reads as TGCGCCAGCAGCTCCGGCCCTTCGGGAGAGCAGTTCTTC.

The V gene is TRBV6-1, the J gene TRBJ2-7; 9 bases agree with TRBD1. This CDR3 is 13 amino acids long. CDR1 and CDR2 (germline): MNHNS, SASEGT. Unmatched junction bases numbered 8, after V lost 7 bases and J lost 7 bases. This chain's CDR3 is CASNWGTGTEQYV. In nucleotides, the CDR3 is TGTGCCAGCAACTGGGGGACAGGGACGGAGCAGTACGTC.

This clonotype has at least ten counts. The junction differs from germline at one of its ends, possibly a read error. This chain joins TRBV12-3 or TRBV12-4 and TRBJ2-7; D is unresolved. CDR3 size: 12 residues. The CDR3 spells CASSSQGYEQYF. CDR3 coding DNA: TGCGCCAGCAGCTCTCAAGGATACGAGCAGTACTTC.

This clonotype was counted between two and nine times. The chain couples TRBV6-4 to TRBJ2-1; perhaps D is TRBD1 or TRBD2 (5 bases each). V lost 4 bases and J 5 bases, leaving 15 bases between the germline ends. Looked up from germline, CDR1 is MRHNA and CDR2 is SNTAGT. The CDR3 consists of 15 residues. As DNA, the CDR3 is TGTGCCAGCAGTGCGCACGGGACCCTTAACAATGAGCAGTTCTTC. Residues: CASSAHGTLNNEQFF.

This clonotype appeared a few times. The chain combines TRBV7-9 with TRBJ1-6; D may be TRBD1 (5 bases). The CDR3 is 15 amino acids. Germline values: CDR1 SEHNR, CDR2 FQNEAQ (reference sequence). V was cut by 0 bases and J by 6 bases, with 9 bases left in between. CDR3 in amino acids: CASSLAGTLNSPLHF. DNA for the CDR3: TGTGCCAGCAGCTTAGCAGGGACGCTTAATTCACCCCTCCACTTT.

The chain combines TRBV29-1 with TRBJ2-5; TRBD1 aligns across 8 bases. The CDR3 covers 14 residues. Germline V gene data show CDR1 as SQVTM and CDR2 as ANQGSEA. Unmatched junction bases numbered 11, after V lost 6 bases and J lost 5 bases. CDR3 DNA: TGCAGCGTGGATCAGGGGGCGTTCGGGGAGACCCAGTACTTC. It yields the protein CSVDQGAFGETQYF. The full variable domain, in which reference TRBV29-1 and TRBJ2-5 provide the parts outside the CDR3, is SAVISQKPSRDICQRGTSLTIQCQVDSQVTMMFWYRQQPGQSLTLIATANQGSEATYESGFVIDKFPISRPNLTFSTLTVSNMSPEDSSIYLCSVDQGAFGETQYFGPGTRLLVL.

This clonotype was found many times. This chain connects TRBV12-3 or TRBV12-4 to TRBJ2-5; tentatively, D is TRBD2 (6 bases). The CDR3 runs to 13 residues. Trimming shortened V by 3 bases and J by 5 bases, and 10 bases separated the two germline ends. The CDR3 reads CASSFTSRETQYF. CDR3 DNA sequence: TGTGCCAGCAGTTTTACTAGCCGGGAGACCCAGTACTTC.

The chain carries TRBV7-2 and TRBJ1-1; unclear D gene. Trimming pared 6 bases from V and 4 bases from J, leaving 12 bases between. The CDR3 extends over 13 amino acids. CDR1 is SGHTA, CDR2 FQGNSA, per germline. The CDR3 here is CASRRVGLTEAFF. The CDR3 nucleotides are TGTGCCAGCAGGAGGGTAGGGCTCACTGAAGCTTTCTTT.

The chain recombines TRBV27 with TRBJ2-2; a weak D match, TRBD1 (6 bases). In germline, CDR1 is MNHEY, CDR2 SMNVEV (reference sequence). This CDR3 is built from 15 residues. Trimming took off 2 bases at V and 6 bases at J, with 13 bases between the two ends. CDR3 nucleotides: TGTGCCAGCAGTTTAGGGGGCTTCCCGCCCGGGGAGCTGTTTTTT. Residues: CASSLGGFPPGELFF.

The chain carries TRBV10-3 and TRBJ2-2, with a possible D match to TRBD1 (5 bases). CDR1 and CDR2 from the germline V gene are ENHRY and SYGVKD. The CDR3 is 15 amino acids. Trimming removed 0 bases at V and 4 bases at J, with 9 bases between. CDR3 nucleotides: TGTGCCATCAGTGAGTCGCGACAGACCACCGGGGAGCTGTTTTTT. As protein: CAISESRQTTGELFF.

This sequence joins TRBV12-3 or TRBV12-4 and TRBJ2-1; 8 nucleotides line up with TRBD2. This CDR3 is 15 amino acids long. Unmatched junction bases numbered 4, after V lost 2 bases and J lost 4 bases. CDR3 amino acids: CASSLRGGIYNEQFF. Written as DNA, the CDR3 is TGTGCCAGCAGTTTACGCGGGGGGATTTACAATGAGCAGTTCTTC.

The chain links TRBV5-1 to TRBJ1-2, with D tentatively TRBD1 (6 bases). The CDR3 length is 15 residues. Germline assignment: CDR1 SGHRS and CDR2 YFSETQ. The V and J ends lost 0 bases and 4 bases respectively, with 13 bases between them. Written as DNA, the CDR3 is TGCGCCAGCAGCTTGGTCGGAGGGGGAAGCTATGGCTACACCTTC. This codes for CASSLVGGGSYGYTF. Full variable domain (rest looked up from reference TRBV5-1 and TRBJ1-2): KAGVTQTPRYLIKTRGQQVTLSCSPISGHRSVSWYQQTPGQGLQFLFEYFSETQRNKGNFPGRFSGRQFSNSRSEMNVSTLELGDSALYLCASSLVGGGSYGYTFGSGTRLTVV.

The rearrangement links TRBV14 to TRBJ1-4, with a weak D call TRBD1 (5 bases). This CDR3 is built from 15 residues. The germline CDR1 and CDR2 sequences are SGHDN and FVKESK. The V and J ends lost 0 bases and 11 bases respectively, with 16 bases between them. CDR3 region: CASSQDRRGPRKLFF. As DNA, the CDR3 is TGTGCCAGCAGCCAAGATAGGCGGGGCCCTCGGAAACTGTTTTTT.

In this sample, this clonotype turned up once. This sequence joins TRBV6-6 and TRBJ1-4; TRBD1 aligns across 9 bases. V shed 7 bases, J shed 2 bases, and the junction held 8 bases outside the gene matches. Germline lookup yields CDR1 MNHNY and CDR2 SVGAGI (reference sequence). The CDR3 runs to 16 residues. The CDR3 coding sequence is TGTGCCAGCACTCACAGGGGGCTCCCCACTAATGAAAAACTGTTTTTT. It codes for CASTHRGLPTNEKLFF.

The chain carries TRBV20-1 and TRBJ1-1, with a possible D match to TRBD1 (6 bases). In germline, CDR1 is DFQATT, CDR2 SNEGSKA (reference sequence). The CDR3 runs to 14 residues. Trimming removed 5 bases from V and 1 base from J, with 14 bases in between. The CDR3 coding sequence is TGCAGTGCTCGGCGGGGCAGGGGGAACACTGAAGCTTTCTTT. Translation: CSARRGRGNTEAFF.

The chain combines TRBV29-1 with TRBJ2-5; 7 bases match TRBD2. V lost 4 bases to trimming and J lost 7 bases; unmatched junction nucleotides: 6. The V gene's germline CDR1 is SQVTM and CDR2 ANQGSEA. This CDR3 region has 12 residues. The CDR3 spells CSVVFPSGTQYF. The CDR3 DNA is TGCAGCGTTGTGTTTCCTAGCGGGACCCAGTACTTC.

V is TRBV4-3 and J is TRBJ2-7; 7 bases map to TRBD1. This CDR3 is 16 amino acids long. The V gene end was trimmed by 2 bases and the J gene end by 2 bases; junction bases not matched to a gene: 9. Germline CDR1 reads LGHNA; CDR2 reads YSLEER. The CDR3 reads CASSQTEDRRAYEQYF. CDR3 nucleotides: TGCGCCAGCAGCCAAACAGAGGACAGGCGAGCCTACGAGCAGTACTTC.

V gene TRBV5-1 combines with J gene TRBJ2-1; 10 bases fit TRBD2. V shed 5 bases, J shed 11 bases, and the junction held 10 bases outside the gene matches. The V gene's germline CDR1 is SGHRS and CDR2 YFSETQ. The CDR3 is made up of 14 amino acids. The CDR3 loop is CASSVSGGTRQQFF. Written as DNA, the CDR3 is TGCGCCAGCAGTGTTAGCGGGGGGACCCGGCAGCAGTTCTTC.